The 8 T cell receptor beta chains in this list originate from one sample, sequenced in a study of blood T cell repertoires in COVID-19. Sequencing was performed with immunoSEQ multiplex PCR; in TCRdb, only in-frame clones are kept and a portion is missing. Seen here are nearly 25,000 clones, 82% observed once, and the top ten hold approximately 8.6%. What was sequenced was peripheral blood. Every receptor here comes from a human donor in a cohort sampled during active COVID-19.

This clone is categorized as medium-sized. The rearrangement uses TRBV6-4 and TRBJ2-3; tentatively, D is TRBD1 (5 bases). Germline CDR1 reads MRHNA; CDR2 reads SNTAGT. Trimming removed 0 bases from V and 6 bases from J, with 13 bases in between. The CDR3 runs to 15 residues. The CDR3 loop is CASSDSAGQSDTQYF. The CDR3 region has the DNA TGTGCCAGCAGTGACTCCGCAGGGCAGTCTGATACGCAGTATTTT.

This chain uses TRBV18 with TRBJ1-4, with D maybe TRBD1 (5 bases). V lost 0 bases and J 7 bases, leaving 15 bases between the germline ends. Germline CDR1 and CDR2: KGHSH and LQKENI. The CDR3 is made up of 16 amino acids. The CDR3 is CASSPPTNQGSEKLFF. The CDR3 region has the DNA TGTGCCAGCTCACCACCAACTAACCAGGGAAGTGAAAAACTGTTTTTT.

CDR3 loop: CASSLTANQPQHF. Written as DNA, the CDR3 is TGTGCCAGCAGTTTAACAGCAAATCAGCCCCAGCATTTT. The rearrangement uses TRBV27 and TRBJ1-5; D uncertain. CDR3 length: 13 residues. Deletions cut 2 bases from V and 4 bases from J, with 6 bases between. The germline gives CDR1 MNHEY, CDR2 SMNVEV (reference sequence).

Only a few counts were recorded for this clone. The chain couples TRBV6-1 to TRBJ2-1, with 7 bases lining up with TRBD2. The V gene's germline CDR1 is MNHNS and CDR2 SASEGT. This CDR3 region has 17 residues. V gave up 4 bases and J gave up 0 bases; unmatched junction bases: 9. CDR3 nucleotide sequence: TGTGCCAGCAGTGTTCGTTTAGCGGGCGGCTCCTACAATGAGCAGTTCTTC. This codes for CASSVRLAGGSYNEQFF.

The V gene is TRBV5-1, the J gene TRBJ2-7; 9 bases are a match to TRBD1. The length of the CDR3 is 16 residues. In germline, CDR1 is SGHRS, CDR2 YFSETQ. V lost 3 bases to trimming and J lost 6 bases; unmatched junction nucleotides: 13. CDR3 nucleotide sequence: TGCGCCAGCAGCTCGGGCCCTCCGGGACAGGGCTTCGAGCAGTACTTC. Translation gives CASSSGPPGQGFEQYF.

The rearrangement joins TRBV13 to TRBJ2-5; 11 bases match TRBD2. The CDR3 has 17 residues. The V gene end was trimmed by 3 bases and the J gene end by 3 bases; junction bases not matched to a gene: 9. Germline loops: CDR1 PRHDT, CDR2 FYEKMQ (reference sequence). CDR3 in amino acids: CASSFLAGGPEKETQYF. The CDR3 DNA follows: TGTGCCAGCAGCTTTTTAGCGGGGGGGCCAGAGAAAGAGACCCAGTACTTC.

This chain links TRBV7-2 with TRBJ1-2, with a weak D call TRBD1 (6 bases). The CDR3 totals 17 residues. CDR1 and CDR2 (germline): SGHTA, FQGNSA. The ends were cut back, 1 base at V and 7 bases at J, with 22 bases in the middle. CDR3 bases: TGTGCCAGCAGCTTAGACGGGTCTGCGTCTCGAGGGGGTGGCTACACCTTC. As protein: CASSLDGSASRGGGYTF.

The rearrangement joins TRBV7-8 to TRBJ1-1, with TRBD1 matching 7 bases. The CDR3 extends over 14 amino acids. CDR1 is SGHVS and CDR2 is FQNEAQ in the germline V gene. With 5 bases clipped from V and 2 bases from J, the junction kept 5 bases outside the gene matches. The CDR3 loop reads CASSANRGNTEAFF. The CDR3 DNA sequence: TGTGCCAGCAGCGCCAACAGGGGTAACACTGAAGCTTTCTTT.